These 26 T cell receptor beta chains were all obtained from the same sample, sequenced in a study of T cells after yellow fever vaccination. TCRdb analysed the 5' RACE reads with MiXCR anew, one entry per CDR3 protein. The data show around 360,000 distinct CDR3 sequences, with roughly 10% seen just once and roughly 18% held by the top ten. The sequenced sample was PBMCs, obtained on the day of the first yellow fever vaccination. The receptors derive from a man between 18 and 29 years old who received the YFV17D yellow fever vaccine.

Only a few counts were recorded for this clonotype. The chain is built from TRBV5-1 and TRBJ2-7; a possible D gene is TRBD1 (5 bases). Looked up from germline, CDR1 is SGHRS and CDR2 is YFSETQ. The V gene lost 4 bases and the J gene lost 2 bases, with 19 bases spanning the gap. CDR3 size: 16 residues. CDR3 amino acids: CASSPSRQGPPYEQYV. The CDR3 nucleotides read TGCGCCAGCAGCCCATCGAGGCAGGGTCCTCCCTACGAGCAGTACGTC.

This clonotype was detected only a few times. This chain uses TRBV6-4 with TRBJ2-3; no clear D gene. This CDR3 is 13 amino acids long. Germline values: CDR1 MRHNA, CDR2 SNTAGT. V gave up 4 bases and J gave up 5 bases, with 10 bases separating them. CDR3 sequence: CASSVLSGDTQYF. The CDR3 nucleotides read TGTGCCAGCAGTGTTCTCTCGGGAGATACGCAGTATTTT.

The J gene is TRBJ2-5, the V gene TRBV20-1; 8 bases line up with TRBD2. This CDR3 is 14 amino acids long. CDR1 is DFQATT and CDR2 is SNEGSKA in the germline V gene (reference sequence). Trimming removed 6 bases from V and 4 bases from J; junction bases left unmatched: 10. The CDR3 spells CSAHGGGWGETQYF. DNA of the CDR3: TGCAGTGCCCACGGCGGGGGGTGGGGAGAGACCCAGTACTTC.

This clonotype has at least ten counts. Written as DNA, the CDR3 is TGCGCCAGCAGCCACCCAACCGGGGGCGGGGATGAGCAGTTCTTC. Translation: CASSHPTGGGDEQFF. The rearrangement uses TRBV4-3 and TRBJ2-1; D may be TRBD1 or TRBD2 (6 bases each). Trimming removed 3 bases at V and 8 bases at J, with 17 bases between. Germline CDR1 reads LGHNA; CDR2 reads YSLEER. The CDR3 runs to 15 residues.

The chain combines TRBV12-3 or TRBV12-4 with TRBJ1-5; possible D gene TRBD1, 6 bases. The CDR3 loop spans 14 amino acids. The ends were cut back, 6 bases at V and 7 bases at J, with 16 bases in the middle. The CDR3 bases are TGTGCCAGCAGCGTGCGGGGGCTGGGACAGCCCCAGCATTTT. Amino acids: CASSVRGLGQPQHF.

V is TRBV20-1 and J is TRBJ2-1; weak D call: TRBD1 (5 bases). Germline-derived CDR1 and CDR2 are DFQATT and SNEGSKA (reference sequence). Between the trimmed V and J ends, which lost 0 bases and 1 base, there was a span of 13 bases. The CDR3 sequence is 16 residues long. In nucleotides, the CDR3 is TGCAGTGCTAGAGATGTAGGGCCAGGGTCCTACAATGAGCAGTTCTTC. Its translation: CSARDVGPGSYNEQFF.

This chain links TRBV7-9 with TRBJ2-7; 9 positions agree with TRBD2. V was pared by 5 bases and J by 5 bases, with 10 bases of the junction left unmatched. Germline CDR1 is SEHNR and CDR2 is FQNEAQ (reference sequence). This CDR3 comprises 15 residues. The CDR3 nucleotides are TGTGCCAGCAGCGCTAGCGGGACCCCAAGGGACGAGCAGTACTTC. This gives the protein CASSASGTPRDEQYF. The full variable domain, its missing parts supplied by reference TRBV7-9 and TRBJ2-7, is DTGVSQNPRHKITKRGQNVTFRCDPISEHNRLYWYRQTLGQGPEFLTYFQNEAQLEKSRLLSDRFSAERPKGSFSTLEIQRTEQGDSAMYLCASSASGTPRDEQYFGPGTRLTVT.

The V call is TRBV4-3, the J call TRBJ2-7, with 7 bases that match TRBD1. The CDR3 covers 13 residues. Germline V lookup: CDR1 LGHNA, CDR2 YSLEER. The junction had 6 bases not matched to a gene; V was cut back by 4 bases and J by 6 bases. CDR3 sequence reads: CASSPISGGEQYF. The DNA for the CDR3 is TGCGCCAGCAGCCCGATCTCAGGGGGCGAGCAGTACTTC.

This clonotype turned up a few times. V is TRBV12-3 or TRBV12-4 and J is TRBJ2-6, with a weak D call TRBD1 (6 bases). The CDR3 totals 15 residues. V was clipped by 5 bases and J by 2 bases, with 10 bases between them. The CDR3 DNA reads TGTGCCAGCAGTCCCGAGGGGGCTGGGGCCAACGTCCTGACTTTC. Translating gives CASSPEGAGANVLTF.

The sample holds a few counts of this clonotype. The chain carries TRBV29-1 and TRBJ1-3; 8 bases agree with TRBD1. Germline CDR1 reads SQVTM; CDR2 reads ANQGSEA. Losses at the gene ends were 5 bases for V and 0 bases for J; bases not matched to a gene: 3. The CDR3 is 14 amino acids. The CDR3 spells CSVLTGDSGNTIYF. The CDR3 nucleotides are TGCAGCGTTCTGACAGGGGACTCTGGAAACACCATATATTTT. Using reference TRBV29-1 and TRBJ1-3 for the parts outside the CDR3, the full variable domain is SAVISQKPSRDICQRGTSLTIQCQVDSQVTMMFWYRQQPGQSLTLIATANQGSEATYESGFVIDKFPISRPNLTFSTLTVSNMSPEDSSIYLCSVLTGDSGNTIYFGEGSWLTVV.

The chain joins TRBV5-1 to TRBJ2-1; tentatively, D is TRBD1 (5 bases). Germline CDR1 and CDR2: SGHRS and YFSETQ. V was pared by 4 bases and J by 8 bases, with 16 bases between. The CDR3 is 14 amino acids. The DNA for the CDR3 is TGCGCCAGCAGCCGTACTACAGGTGAGGATGAGCAGTTCTTC. As protein: CASSRTTGEDEQFF.

This chain joins TRBV4-3 and TRBJ1-2, with 9 bases lining up with TRBD1. Germline loops: CDR1 LGHNA, CDR2 YSLEER. V was pared by 0 bases and J by 6 bases, with 11 bases of the junction left unmatched. The CDR3 spans 17 residues. In DNA, the CDR3 is TGCGCCAGCAGCCAAGATTTGGGACAGGGCGCAAGCCATGGCTACACCTTC. Amino acids: CASSQDLGQGASHGYTF.

This clonotype was recorded a few times. The genes are TRBV6-1 and TRBJ1-6; no firm D call. Looked up from germline, CDR1 is MNHNS and CDR2 is SASEGT. V dropped 0 bases and J dropped 10 bases, with 13 bases sitting between them. The CDR3 is 15 residues long. The CDR3 bases are TGTGCCAGCAGTGAAGCTTTCCGATATTGGTCACCCCTCCACTTT. This translates into CASSEAFRYWSPLHF.

The chain recombines TRBV7-2 with TRBJ2-7; 7 nucleotides align to TRBD1. The ends lost 3 bases at V and 3 bases at J; junction bases unmatched: 5. CDR1 and CDR2 from the germline V gene are SGHTA and FQGNSA. The CDR3 runs to 14 residues. CDR3 sequence: CASSFTGADYEQYF. CDR3 bases: TGTGCCAGCAGCTTTACAGGGGCCGACTACGAGCAGTACTTC.

This clonotype was counted at least ten times. This chain links TRBV6-5 with TRBJ2-6; tentative D call: TRBD1 (6 bases). Trimming left V 4 bases short and J 0 bases short, with 16 bases between. The CDR3 contains 18 residues. CDR1 MNHEY and CDR2 SVGAGI come from the germline V gene. CDR3 residues: CASSSTTGSYSGANVLTF. CDR3 bases: TGTGCCAGCAGTTCAACGACAGGTTCTTACTCTGGGGCCAACGTCCTGACTTTC.

The table lists this clonotype with a few counts. This chain uses TRBV7-2 with TRBJ2-7; no clear D. Trimming cost V 1 base and J 3 bases, with 4 bases left between them. The CDR3 is 12 residues long. CDR1 and CDR2 (germline): SGHTA, FQGNSA. The DNA of the CDR3 is TGTGCCAGCAGCTTAGTCGGCTACGAGCAGTACGTC. This codes for CASSLVGYEQYV.

This clonotype has a handful of counts. This chain links TRBV29-1 with TRBJ2-1; D might be TRBD1 or TRBD2, each matching 6 bases. The V gene lost 1 base and the J gene lost 2 bases, with 15 bases spanning the gap. Germline V gene sequence: CDR1 SQVTM, CDR2 ANQGSEA. This CDR3 contains 16 residues. CDR3 amino acids: CSVEGGADLTYNEQFF. CDR3 nucleotide sequence: TGCAGCGTTGAAGGGGGGGCAGACCTGACCTACAATGAGCAGTTCTTC.

The chain combines TRBV5-4 with TRBJ2-2; either TRBD1 or TRBD2 may fit D (5 bases each). V lost 4 bases, J lost 4 bases, and 11 bases lay in between. The germline gives CDR1 SGHNT, CDR2 YYREEE (reference sequence). CDR3 length: 14 residues. The CDR3 loop reads CASSPGPSTGELFF. Written as DNA, the CDR3 is TGTGCCAGCAGCCCGGGGCCATCCACCGGGGAGCTGTTTTTT.

The chain carries TRBV25-1 and TRBJ1-2; D gene ambiguous. CDR1 is MGHDK, CDR2 SYGVNS, per germline. The CDR3 sequence is 12 residues long. Trimming cost V 2 bases and J 6 bases, with 7 bases left between them. CDR3 protein: CASSEAWDGYTF. The CDR3 coding sequence is TGTGCCAGCAGTGAAGCCTGGGATGGCTACACCTTC.

The sample holds a few counts of this clonotype. The chain has TRBV7-2 and TRBJ1-2, with D maybe TRBD1 (5 bases). V dropped 5 bases and J dropped 8 bases, with 15 bases sitting between them. The CDR3 has 13 residues. The V gene's germline CDR1 is SGHTA and CDR2 FQGNSA. CDR3 DNA sequence: TGTGCCAGCAGCAAGAATGGGGGGTTCGGCTACACCTTC. This encodes CASSKNGGFGYTF.

This clonotype was seen at least ten times. This chain uses TRBV6-4 with TRBJ2-1; the match to TRBD2 covers 9 bases. The V segment lost 3 bases and the J segment 0 bases; nucleotides outside the gene matches: 0. CDR3 length equals 15 residues. From germline, CDR1 is MRHNA and CDR2 SNTAGT. The CDR3 spells CASSEAGGSYNEQFF. The CDR3, as DNA: TGTGCCAGCAGTGAAGCGGGGGGCTCCTACAATGAGCAGTTCTTC.

In this sample, this clonotype turned up a few times. The rearrangement joins TRBV20-1 to TRBJ2-7; either TRBD1 or TRBD2 may supply D (5 bases each). Deletions cut 4 bases from V and 7 bases from J, with 14 bases between. The CDR3 has 12 residues. Per germline, CDR1 DFQATT and CDR2 SNEGSKA (reference sequence). CDR3 sequence: CSANHEGQEQYV. CDR3 DNA: TGCAGTGCTAACCATGAGGGGCAGGAGCAGTACGTC.

The chain links TRBV7-6 to TRBJ2-4, with D uncertain. This CDR3 region has 16 residues. The germline V gene has CDR1 SGHVS and CDR2 FNYEAQ. The V end was cut by 4 bases, the J end by 1 base, with 14 bases between. Here the CDR3 reads CASSSLSDAAKNIQYF. The CDR3 DNA sequence: TGTGCCAGCAGCTCCTTATCAGATGCGGCCAAAAACATTCAGTACTTC.

The rearrangement links TRBV4-1 to TRBJ1-2; tentative D call: TRBD1 (5 bases). Between the trimmed V and J ends, which lost 2 bases and 4 bases, there was a span of 11 bases. Per germline, CDR1 MGHRA and CDR2 YSYEKL. This CDR3 region has 14 residues. The CDR3 region has the DNA TGCGCCAGCAGCCAACCGGGACGGTCCTATGGCTACACCTTC. Translation gives CASSQPGRSYGYTF.

This clonotype was seen a handful of times. This rearrangement joins TRBV6-1 to TRBJ2-3; perhaps D is TRBD1 or TRBD2 (6 bases each). This CDR3 has 14 amino acids. CDR1 and CDR2 from the germline V gene are MNHNS and SASEGT. V lost 6 bases and J 5 bases, leaving 15 bases between the germline ends. CDR3 nucleotides: TGTGCCAGCAGCGCGGAGGGGGATCAAGATACGCAGTATTTT. It is translated as CASSAEGDQDTQYF.

This clonotype was picked up many times. The chain has TRBV4-2 and TRBJ1-5, with D possibly being TRBD1 (5 bases). The CDR3 is 15 amino acids. Looked up from germline, CDR1 is LGHNA and CDR2 is YNFKEQ. V lost 3 bases and J 5 bases, leaving 14 bases between the germline ends. The CDR3 spells CASSHLGGGDQPQHF. CDR3 nucleotide sequence: TGTGCCAGCAGCCACCTGGGGGGGGGAGATCAGCCCCAGCATTTT.